Reported below is one TCR beta chain. Its antigen specificity is not known. No base qualities exist here, and no much larger clone lies one base off it. TCR CDR3 regions were amplified from genomic DNA by multiplex PCR using the deep immunoSEQ assay. For each cell subset, the extracted genomic DNA was distributed evenly across all wells of several immunoSEQ 96-well plates, and each plate served as one replicate. For sorted subsets, 200 to 250 ng of genomic DNA, equivalent to tens of thousands of T cell genomes, went into each replicate PCR. The purified libraries were quantified using a Qubit 3.0 fluorometer, sized with a Bioanalyzer 2100, and then quantified again using the KAPA Library Quantification kit. Every immunoSEQ 96-well plate was sequenced on a separate single-read 150-cycle Illumina NextSeq 550 flow cell. The study's own analysis went as follows. Because the immunoSEQ output included only junctional sequences and no quality scores, the filtering could not be the same as the filtering used for full-length reads. Sequences were annotated with PyIR, a Python wrapper for IgBLAST v1.9, and V/J genes and CDR3 were assigned using IMGT germline references. Reads were filtered out if the reads had weak V/J assignments (E-value above 1e-6), no CDR3, stop codons, out-of-frame junctions, or ambiguous translated residues. V3J clonotypes were defined as sequences sharing an identical inferred V gene, J gene, and CDR3 amino acid sequence. To compute the percentage overlap between repertoires, the number of shared unique clonotypes was divided by the size of the smaller repertoire. Three approaches were used to assess repertoire richness: RTK rarefaction, the Chao1 estimator, and Recon v2.1 estimates of unobserved clonotypes. Generation probabilities for all TCRbeta clonotypes obtained by the gDNA method from a handful of donors were computed using OLGA. Drawn from immuneACCESS, this table holds only the in-frame rearrangements with V and J called that TCRdb kept. Clones are partly lost; checked studies trace under half to an unresolved V gene and leave the rest unexplained. From that table come the V and J calls and clone size; the DNA was used to work out D and trimming. The sample contains around 2.3 million clones, approximately 94% of them found a single time. The ten biggest clones cover approximately 0.13% of the sample.

This specimen comes from a study of shared clonotypes between healthy human individuals (TCRdb year 2020). For context, the study as a whole: Three men and a couple of women, aged 18 to 49 years, made up the cohort. To estimate repertoire size and how much clonotypes are shared between individuals, the study performed deep sequencing of blood TCR repertoires from a handful of healthy adults. Per donor, three plates each were used for CD4 naive and CD4 memory, two for CD8 naive, and one for CD8 memory. Different laboratories and diverse techniques were used to prepare libraries and sequence TCR repertoires, to increase sequencing depth and limit assay-specific biases. Leukapheresis yielded between about 0.85 and 10 billion PBMCs per donor.

Beyond this particular receptor, the publication reports: Around 5% of naive CD4, 3.5% of naive CD8, 2.3% of memory CD4, and 0.4% of memory CD8 clonotypes were shared across several donors. The small number of donors limited the genetic and exposure-history diversity represented. Only blood was sampled, and tissue TCR repertoires likely differ from those in blood. Estimated clonotype richness was generally larger for naive than for memory subsets. Based on pairwise subsampling, the degree of clonotype sharing among donors was expected to be affected by sequencing depth. Clonotypes shared by all four sorted-subset donors showed higher generation probabilities than non-shared clonotypes. Rarefaction of sorted-subset datasets indicated incomplete sequencing despite the large sequencing depth.

The CDR3 covers 15 residues, taking in both the cysteine and the phenylalanine. Only the CDR3 DNA is retained, 45 bases long and in frame from the first base. Compared with germline, V lacks 5 bases and J lacks 5 bases; bases without a gene match: 7. The germline V gene sets CDR1 to SGHTA and CDR2 to FQGNSA. Healthy HIV-negative adults with no recently reported acute infections or vaccinations were included as donors. All donors were Caucasian adults living in Nashville, Tennessee, USA. Magnetic negative selection was used to enrich CD4+ T cells, after which naive cells were positively selected on CD45RA and the negative fraction became the memory subset. After blood collection by leukapheresis, PBMCs were isolated using Ficoll-Histopaque density gradient centrifugation and then cryopreserved in the vapor phase of liquid nitrogen. Analytical flow cytometry was used to check the purity and quantity of each magnetically sorted T cell population. Genomic DNA was isolated from every sorted fraction and measured by UV absorbance on a Nanodrop 2000c.

Material: naive CD4+ T cells sorted from blood. Sample cell subset or site, as interpreted from the label and publication: CD45RA+ positively selected. This clonotype was obtained from a man aged 18 to 30 in good health. Recombination joined TRBV7-2 with TRBJ1-2; 11 central bases correspond to TRBD1. The CDR3 reads as follows: CASSLKDRGLYGYTF. Read as DNA, the sequence is TGTGCCAGCAGCCTCAAGGACAGGGGGCTTTATGGCTACACCTTC.